This note documents a single T cell receptor (beta chain) sequence. Its antigen remains unknown. Germline V lookup: CDR1 MNHNY, CDR2 SVGAGI (reference sequence). The CDR3 totals 13 residues. The source of the sample is a study of CXCR3-negative and CXCR3-positive naive CD8 T cells. Study-wide findings and caveats: When CXCR3-positive naive cells were set against CXCR3-negative naive cells, the former had more hydrophobic TRB CDR3s. With respect to TRBV-TRBJ usage, naive CXCR3-negative and CXCR3-positive cells were similar; memory differed. Memory CD8+ T cell repertoires were far less diverse than both naive subsets.

Researchers prepared the TRB cDNA libraries using 5' RACE with UMI labels. With the 5' RACE reads reprocessed, TCRdb shows one record per CDR3 protein and no DNA. The table lists roughly 140,000 distinct CDR3 sequences. The source of this sequence is a human donor in good health. Some clones in this sample may be carry-over from other donors' samples. Sequencing used naive CXCR3+ CD8+ T cells from blood. Subset meaning: CD45RO-CCR7+CD27+CD95- naive CD8+ T cells expressing CXCR3 (TNR3+). J is TRBJ2-7 and V is TRBV6-6; TCRdb returns TRBD1, unconfirmable since there is no DNA. CDR3 region: CASSYGKGTEQYF.